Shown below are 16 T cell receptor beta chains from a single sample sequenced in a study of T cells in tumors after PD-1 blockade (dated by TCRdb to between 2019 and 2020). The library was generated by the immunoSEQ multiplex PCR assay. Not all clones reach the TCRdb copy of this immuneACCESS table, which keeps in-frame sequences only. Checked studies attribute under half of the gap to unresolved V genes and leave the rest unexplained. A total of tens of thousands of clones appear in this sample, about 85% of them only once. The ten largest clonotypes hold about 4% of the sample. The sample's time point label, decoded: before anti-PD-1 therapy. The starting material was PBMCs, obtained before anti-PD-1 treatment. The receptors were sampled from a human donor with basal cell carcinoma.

The CDR3 loop is CASSLPSRREQYF. In DNA form, the CDR3 reads TGTGCCAGCAGCTTACCAAGCAGGCGGGAGCAGTACTTC. J is TRBJ2-7 and V is TRBV7-2; unclear D gene. The CDR3 extends over 13 amino acids. The germline V gene encodes CDR1 SGHTA and CDR2 FQGNSA. V dropped 2 bases and J dropped 7 bases, with 12 bases sitting between them.

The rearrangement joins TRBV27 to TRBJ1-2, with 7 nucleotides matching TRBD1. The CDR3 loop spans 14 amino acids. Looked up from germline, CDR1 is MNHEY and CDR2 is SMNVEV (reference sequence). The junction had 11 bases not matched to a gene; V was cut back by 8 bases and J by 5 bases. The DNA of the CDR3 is TGTGCCAGCCCCCAAAACAGGGGCCCGTATGGCTACACCTTC. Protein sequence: CASPQNRGPYGYTF.

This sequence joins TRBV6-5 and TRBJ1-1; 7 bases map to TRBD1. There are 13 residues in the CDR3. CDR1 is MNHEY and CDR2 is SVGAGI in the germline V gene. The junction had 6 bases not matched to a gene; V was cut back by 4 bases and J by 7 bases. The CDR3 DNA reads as TGTGCCAGCAGTTTAACAGGGGACCATGAAGCTTTCTTT. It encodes CASSLTGDHEAFF.

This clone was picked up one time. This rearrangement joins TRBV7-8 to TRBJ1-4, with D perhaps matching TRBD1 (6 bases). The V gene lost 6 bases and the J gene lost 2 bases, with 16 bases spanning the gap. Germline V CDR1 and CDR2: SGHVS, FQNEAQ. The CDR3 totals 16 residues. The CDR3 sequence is CASRRGRMSTNEKLFF. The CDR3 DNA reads TGTGCCAGCAGGAGGGGGAGGATGTCCACTAATGAAAAACTGTTTTTT.

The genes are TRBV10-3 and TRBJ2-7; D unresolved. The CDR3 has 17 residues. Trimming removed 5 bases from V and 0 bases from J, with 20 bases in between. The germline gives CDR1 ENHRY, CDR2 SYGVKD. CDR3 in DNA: TGTGCCATCAGTAACCTTAGCCCCACCCAACCCTCCTACGAGCAGTACTTC. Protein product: CAISNLSPTQPSYEQYF.

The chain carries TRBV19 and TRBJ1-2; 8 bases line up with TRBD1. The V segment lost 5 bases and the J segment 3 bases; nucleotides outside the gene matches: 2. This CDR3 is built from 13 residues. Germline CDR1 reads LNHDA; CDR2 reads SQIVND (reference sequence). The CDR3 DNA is TGTGCCAGTAGTTCGGGACAGGACTATGGCTACACCTTC. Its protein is CASSSGQDYGYTF.

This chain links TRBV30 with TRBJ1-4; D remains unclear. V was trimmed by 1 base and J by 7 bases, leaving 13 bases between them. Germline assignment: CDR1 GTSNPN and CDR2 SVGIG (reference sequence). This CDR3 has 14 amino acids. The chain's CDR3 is CAWSGTQRSEKLFF. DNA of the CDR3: TGTGCCTGGAGTGGGACCCAAAGAAGTGAAAAACTGTTTTTT. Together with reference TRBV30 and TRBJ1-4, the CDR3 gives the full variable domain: SQTIHQWPATLVQPVGSPLSLECTVEGTSNPNLYWYRQAAGRGLQLLFYSVGIGQISSEVPQNLSASRPQDRQFILSSKKLLLSDSGFYLCAWSGTQRSEKLFFGSGTQLSVL.

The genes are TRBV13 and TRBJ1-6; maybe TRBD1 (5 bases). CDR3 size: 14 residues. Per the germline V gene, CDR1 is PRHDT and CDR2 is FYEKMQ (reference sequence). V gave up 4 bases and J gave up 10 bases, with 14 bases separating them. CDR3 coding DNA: TGTGCCAGCAGCTCCACAGGTACTGCGTCACCCCTCCACTTT. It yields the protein CASSSTGTASPLHF. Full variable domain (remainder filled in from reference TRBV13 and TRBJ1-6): AAGVIQSPRHLIKEKRETATLKCYPIPRHDTVYWYQQGPGQDPQFLISFYEKMQSDKGSIPDRFSAQQFSDYHSELNMSSLELGDSALYFCASSSTGTASPLHFGNGTRLTVT.

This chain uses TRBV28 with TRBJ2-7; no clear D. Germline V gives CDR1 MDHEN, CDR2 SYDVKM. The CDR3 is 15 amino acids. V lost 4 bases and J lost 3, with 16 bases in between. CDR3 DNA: TGTGCCAGCAGTTCCGCCCCGACACGGGTCTACGAGCAGTACTTC. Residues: CASSSAPTRVYEQYF.

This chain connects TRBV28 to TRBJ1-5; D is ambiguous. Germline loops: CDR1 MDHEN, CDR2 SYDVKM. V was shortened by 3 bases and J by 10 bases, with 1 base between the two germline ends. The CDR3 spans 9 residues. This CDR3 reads CASSFPQHF. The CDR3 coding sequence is TGTGCCAGCAGTTTTCCCCAGCATTTT. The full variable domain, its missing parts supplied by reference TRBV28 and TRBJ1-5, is DVKVTQSSRYLVKRTGEKVFLECVQDMDHENMFWYRQDPGLGLRLIYFSYDVKMKEKGDIPEGYSVSREKKERFSLILESASTNQTSMYLCASSFPQHFGDGTRLSIL.

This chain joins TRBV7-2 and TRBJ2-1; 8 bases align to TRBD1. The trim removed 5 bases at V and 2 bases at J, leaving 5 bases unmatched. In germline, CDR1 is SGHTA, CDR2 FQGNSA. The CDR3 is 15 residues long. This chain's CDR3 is CASSLDRAPYNEQFF. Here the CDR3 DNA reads TGTGCCAGCAGCCTGGACAGGGCCCCCTACAATGAGCAGTTCTTC.

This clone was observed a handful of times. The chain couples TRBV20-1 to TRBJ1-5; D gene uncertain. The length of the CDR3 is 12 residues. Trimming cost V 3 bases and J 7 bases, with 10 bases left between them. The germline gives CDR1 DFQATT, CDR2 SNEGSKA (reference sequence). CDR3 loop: CSASNLSQPQHF. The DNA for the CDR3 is TGCAGTGCTAGTAACCTGAGCCAGCCCCAGCATTTT.

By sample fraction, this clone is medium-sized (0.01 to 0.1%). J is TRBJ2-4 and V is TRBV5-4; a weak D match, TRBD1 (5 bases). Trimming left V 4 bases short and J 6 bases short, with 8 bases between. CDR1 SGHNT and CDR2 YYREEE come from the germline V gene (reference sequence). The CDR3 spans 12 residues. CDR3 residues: CASSQQGNIQYF. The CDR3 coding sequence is TGTGCCAGCAGCCAGCAGGGAAACATTCAGTACTTC.

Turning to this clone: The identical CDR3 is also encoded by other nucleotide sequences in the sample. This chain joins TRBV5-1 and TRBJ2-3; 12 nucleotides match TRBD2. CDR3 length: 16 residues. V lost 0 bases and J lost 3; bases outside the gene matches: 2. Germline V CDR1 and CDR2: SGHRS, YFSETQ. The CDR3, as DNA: TGCGCCAGCAGCTTGGGACTAGCGGGGGTAACAGATACGCAGTATTTT. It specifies CASSLGLAGVTDTQYF.

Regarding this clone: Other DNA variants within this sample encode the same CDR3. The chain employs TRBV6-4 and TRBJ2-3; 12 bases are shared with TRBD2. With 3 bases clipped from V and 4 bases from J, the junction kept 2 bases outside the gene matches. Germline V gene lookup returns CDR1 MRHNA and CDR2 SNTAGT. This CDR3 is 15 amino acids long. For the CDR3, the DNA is TGTGCCAGCAGTGATTCTAGCGGGGGGGCAGATACGCAGTATTTT. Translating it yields CASSDSSGGADTQYF.

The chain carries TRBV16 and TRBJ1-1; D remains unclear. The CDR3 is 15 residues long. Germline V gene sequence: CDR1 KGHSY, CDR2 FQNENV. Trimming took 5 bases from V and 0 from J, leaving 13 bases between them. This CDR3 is CASSRTTSMNTEAFF. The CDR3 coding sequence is TGTGCCAGCAGCAGGACTACAAGCATGAACACTGAAGCTTTCTTT.